This T cell receptor beta chain appears in the sequencing data of a study of T cell responses to AZD1222 COVID-19 vaccine. Study background: Second doses at about 4 or about 12 weeks were pooled.

Sequencing was performed with immunoSEQ multiplex PCR; in TCRdb, only in-frame clones are kept and a portion is missing. The sample consists of 95,000 to 100,000 clones, roughly 87% of them appearing once. V shed 9 bases and J shed 6 bases, with 18 bases lying between them. CDR1 is MDHEN and CDR2 is SYDVKM in the germline V gene. This CDR3 has 13 amino acids. The starting material was peripheral blood, obtained on day 0 of AZD1222 vaccination. The clonotype was recovered from an adult in good health. The V gene is TRBV28, the J gene TRBJ2-7, with D possibly TRBD2 on 6 matching bases. CDR3 sequence (DNA): TGTGCCAGTGCGACGGGAGCTCCGCGCGAGCAGTACTTC. Translating gives CASATGAPREQYF.